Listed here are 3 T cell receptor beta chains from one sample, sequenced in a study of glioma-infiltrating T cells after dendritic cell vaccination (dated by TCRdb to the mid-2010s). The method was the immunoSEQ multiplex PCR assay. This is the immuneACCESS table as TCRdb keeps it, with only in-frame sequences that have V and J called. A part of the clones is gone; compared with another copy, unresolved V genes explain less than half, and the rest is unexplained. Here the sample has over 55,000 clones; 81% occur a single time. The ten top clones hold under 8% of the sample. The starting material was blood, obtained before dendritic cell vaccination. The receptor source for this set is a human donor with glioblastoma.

The CDR3 DNA follows: TGTGCCAGCAGCTCCGCCGGGACTGGTTCCTACAATGAGCAGTTCTTC. Amino acid sequence: CASSSAGTGSYNEQFF. The rearrangement links TRBV7-3 to TRBJ2-1; possible D gene TRBD2, 6 bases. The length of the CDR3 is 16 residues. V was cut by 4 bases and J by 1 base, with 14 bases left in between. The germline CDR1 and CDR2 sequences are SGHTA and FQGTGA.

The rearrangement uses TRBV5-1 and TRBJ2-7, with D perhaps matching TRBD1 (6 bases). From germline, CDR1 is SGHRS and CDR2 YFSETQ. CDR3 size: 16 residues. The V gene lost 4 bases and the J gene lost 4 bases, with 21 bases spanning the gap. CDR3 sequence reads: CASSGINRDTNYEQYF. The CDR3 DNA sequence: TGCGCCAGCAGCGGGATAAACCGGGACACGAATTACGAGCAGTACTTC.

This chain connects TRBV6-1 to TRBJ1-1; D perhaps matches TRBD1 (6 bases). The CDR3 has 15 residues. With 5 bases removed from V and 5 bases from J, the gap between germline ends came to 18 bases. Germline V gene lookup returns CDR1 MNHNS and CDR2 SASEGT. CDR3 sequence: CASSHDRTGGTEAFF. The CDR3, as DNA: TGTGCCAGCAGTCACGACAGGACGGGTGGGACTGAAGCTTTCTTT.